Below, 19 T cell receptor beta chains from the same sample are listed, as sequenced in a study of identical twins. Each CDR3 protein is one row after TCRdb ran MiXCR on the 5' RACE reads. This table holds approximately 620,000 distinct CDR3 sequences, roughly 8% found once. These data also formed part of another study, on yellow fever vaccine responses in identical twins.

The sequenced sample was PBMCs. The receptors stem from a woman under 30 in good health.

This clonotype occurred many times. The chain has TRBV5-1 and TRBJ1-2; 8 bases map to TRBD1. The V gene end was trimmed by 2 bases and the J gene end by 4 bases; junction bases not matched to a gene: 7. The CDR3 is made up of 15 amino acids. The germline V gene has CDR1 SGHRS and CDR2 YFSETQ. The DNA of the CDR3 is TGCGCCAGCAGCTTTTCTTCGGGACAGGCCTATGGCTACACCTTC. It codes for CASSFSSGQAYGYTF.

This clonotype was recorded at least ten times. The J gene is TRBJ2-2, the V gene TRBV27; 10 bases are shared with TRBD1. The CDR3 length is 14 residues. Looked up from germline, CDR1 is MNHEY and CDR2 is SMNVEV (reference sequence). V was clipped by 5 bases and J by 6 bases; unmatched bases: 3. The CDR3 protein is CASSPGTGAGELFF. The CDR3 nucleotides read TGTGCCAGCAGTCCCGGGACAGGGGCCGGGGAGCTGTTTTTT.

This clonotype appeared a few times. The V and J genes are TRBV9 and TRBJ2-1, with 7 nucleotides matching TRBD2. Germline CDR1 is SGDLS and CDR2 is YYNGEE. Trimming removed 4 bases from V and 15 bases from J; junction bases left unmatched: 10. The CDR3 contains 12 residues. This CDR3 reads CASSPTGTNLFF. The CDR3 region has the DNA TGTGCCAGCAGCCCGACCGGGACTAATCTGTTCTTC.

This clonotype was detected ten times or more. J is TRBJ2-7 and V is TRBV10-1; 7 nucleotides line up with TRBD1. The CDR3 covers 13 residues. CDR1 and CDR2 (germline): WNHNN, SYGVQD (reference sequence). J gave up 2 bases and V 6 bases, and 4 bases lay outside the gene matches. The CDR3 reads CASSDGTAYEQYF. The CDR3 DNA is TGCGCCAGCAGCGATGGGACAGCCTACGAGCAGTACTTC.

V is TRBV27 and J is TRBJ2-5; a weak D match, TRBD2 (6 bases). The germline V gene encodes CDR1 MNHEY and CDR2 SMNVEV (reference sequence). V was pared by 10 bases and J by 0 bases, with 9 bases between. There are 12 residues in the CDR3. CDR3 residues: CATRGYQETQYF. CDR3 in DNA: TGTGCCACCCGGGGGTACCAAGAGACCCAGTACTTC.

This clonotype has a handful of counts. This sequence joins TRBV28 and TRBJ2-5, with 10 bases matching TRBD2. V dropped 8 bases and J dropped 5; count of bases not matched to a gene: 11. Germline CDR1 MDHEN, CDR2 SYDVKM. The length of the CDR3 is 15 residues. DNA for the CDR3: TGTGCCAGCTCCACTCCGCTAGCGGGAGTTGAGACCCAGTACTTC. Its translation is CASSTPLAGVETQYF.

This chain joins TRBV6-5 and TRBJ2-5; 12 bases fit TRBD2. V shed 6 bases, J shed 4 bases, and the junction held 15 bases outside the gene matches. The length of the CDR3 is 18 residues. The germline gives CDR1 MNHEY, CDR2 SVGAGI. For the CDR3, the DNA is TGTGCCAGCAGCCGCGCTATTCCGGGACTAGCGGGTGGAGAGACCCAGTACTTC. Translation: CASSRAIPGLAGGETQYF.

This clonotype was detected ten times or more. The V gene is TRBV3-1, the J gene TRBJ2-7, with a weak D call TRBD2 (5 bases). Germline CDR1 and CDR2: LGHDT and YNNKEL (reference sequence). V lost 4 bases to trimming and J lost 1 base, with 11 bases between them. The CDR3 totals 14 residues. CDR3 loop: CASSLPGISYEQYF. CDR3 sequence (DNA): TGTGCCAGCAGCCTCCCGGGAATATCCTACGAGCAGTACTTC.

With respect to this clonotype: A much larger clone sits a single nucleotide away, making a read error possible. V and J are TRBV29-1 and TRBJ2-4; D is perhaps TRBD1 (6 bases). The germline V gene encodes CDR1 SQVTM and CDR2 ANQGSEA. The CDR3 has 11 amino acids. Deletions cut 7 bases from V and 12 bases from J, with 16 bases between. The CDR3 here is CSGVNGDTQYF. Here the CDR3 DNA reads TGCAGCGGAGTGAATGGGGACACTCAGTACTTC.

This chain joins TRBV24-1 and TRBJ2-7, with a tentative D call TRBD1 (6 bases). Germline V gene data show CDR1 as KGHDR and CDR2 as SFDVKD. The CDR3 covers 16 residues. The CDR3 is CPRGPRQKQGGYEQYF. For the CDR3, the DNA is TGTCCTCGGGGTCCTCGTCAAAAACAGGGTGGCTACGAGCAGTACTTC.

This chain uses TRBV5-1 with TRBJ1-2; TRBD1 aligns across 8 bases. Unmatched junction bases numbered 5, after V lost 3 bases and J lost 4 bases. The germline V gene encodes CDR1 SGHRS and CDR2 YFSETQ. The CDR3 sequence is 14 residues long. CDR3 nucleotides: TGCGCCAGCAGCTACCCCGGACAGGGCTATGGCTACACCTTC. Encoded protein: CASSYPGQGYGYTF.

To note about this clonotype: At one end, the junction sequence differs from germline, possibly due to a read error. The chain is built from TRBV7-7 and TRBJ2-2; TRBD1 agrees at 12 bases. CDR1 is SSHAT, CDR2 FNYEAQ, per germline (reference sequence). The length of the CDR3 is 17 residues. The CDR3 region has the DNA TGTGCTAGCAGCCCGCGCCGGGACAGGGGGCACACCGGGGAGCTGTTTTTT. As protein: CASSPRRDRGHTGELFF.

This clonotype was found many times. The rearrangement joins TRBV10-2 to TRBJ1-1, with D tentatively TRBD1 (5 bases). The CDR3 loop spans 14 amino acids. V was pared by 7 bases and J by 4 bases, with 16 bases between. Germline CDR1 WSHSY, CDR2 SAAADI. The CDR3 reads CASTARGGATEAFF. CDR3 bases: TGCGCCAGCACCGCCCGGGGAGGGGCCACTGAAGCTTTCTTT.

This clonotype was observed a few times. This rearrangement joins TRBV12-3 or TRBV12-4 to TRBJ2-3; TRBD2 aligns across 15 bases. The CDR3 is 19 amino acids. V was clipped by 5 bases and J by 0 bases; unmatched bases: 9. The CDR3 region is CASSPRTSGRAWSTDTQYF. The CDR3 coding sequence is TGTGCCAGCAGTCCCCGGACTAGCGGGAGGGCCTGGAGCACAGATACGCAGTATTTT.

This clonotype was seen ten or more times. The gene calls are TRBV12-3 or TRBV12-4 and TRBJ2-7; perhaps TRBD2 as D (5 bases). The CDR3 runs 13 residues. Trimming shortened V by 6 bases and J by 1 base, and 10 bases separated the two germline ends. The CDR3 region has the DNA TGTGCCAGCAGAGTGGACTTATCCTACGAGCAGTACTTC. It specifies CASRVDLSYEQYF.

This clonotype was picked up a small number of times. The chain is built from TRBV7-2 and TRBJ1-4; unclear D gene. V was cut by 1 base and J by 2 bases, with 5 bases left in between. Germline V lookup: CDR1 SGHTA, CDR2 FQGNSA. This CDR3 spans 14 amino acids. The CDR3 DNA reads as TGTGCCAGCAGCTTAGGGCGGACTAATGAAAAACTGTTTTTT. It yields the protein CASSLGRTNEKLFF.

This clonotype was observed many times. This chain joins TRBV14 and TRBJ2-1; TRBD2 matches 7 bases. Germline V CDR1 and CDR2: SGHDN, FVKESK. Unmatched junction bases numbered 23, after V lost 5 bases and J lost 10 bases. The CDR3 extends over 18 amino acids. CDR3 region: CASSSSRSGLGVLGEQFF. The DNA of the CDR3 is TGTGCCAGCAGCTCAAGCCGATCTGGACTAGGAGTTTTGGGGGAGCAGTTCTTC.

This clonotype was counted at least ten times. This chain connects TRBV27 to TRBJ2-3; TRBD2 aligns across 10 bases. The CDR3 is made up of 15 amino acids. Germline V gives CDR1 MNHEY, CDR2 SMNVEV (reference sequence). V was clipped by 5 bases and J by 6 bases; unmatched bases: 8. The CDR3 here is CASSVGLAVVDTQYF. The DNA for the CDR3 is TGTGCCAGCAGTGTTGGACTAGCGGTCGTTGATACGCAGTATTTT.

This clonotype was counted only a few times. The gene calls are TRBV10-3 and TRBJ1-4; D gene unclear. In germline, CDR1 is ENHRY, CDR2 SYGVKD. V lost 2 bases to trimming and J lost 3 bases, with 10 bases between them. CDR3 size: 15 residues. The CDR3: CAISEVPSANEKLFF. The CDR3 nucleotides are TGTGCCATCAGTGAGGTCCCCTCGGCTAATGAAAAACTGTTTTTT.